Below are 32 T cell receptor beta chains sequenced from a single sample in a study of T cells in localized non-small cell lung cancer. Sequencing was performed with immunoSEQ multiplex PCR; in TCRdb, only in-frame clones are kept and a portion is missing. The sample records roughly 30,000 clones, about 90% being singletons. Source: peripheral blood, taken before any cancer treatment. The receptors stem from a woman between 18 and 55 years old with stage I lung adenocarcinoma.

The V and J genes are TRBV25-1 and TRBJ2-2, with 9 positions matching TRBD1. The CDR3 is 14 amino acids. Trimming at V came to 4 bases and at J to 6 bases, leaving 3 bases not matched to a gene. Germline V gives CDR1 MGHDK, CDR2 SYGVNS. The CDR3 spells CASSGTGEAGELFF. DNA of the CDR3: TGTGCCAGCAGTGGGACAGGGGAAGCCGGGGAGCTGTTTTTT.

As for this clone: One end of the junction does not line up with germline, which may come from a read error. The rearrangement uses TRBV14 and TRBJ1-1, with D unclear. CDR3 size: 13 residues. Germline V CDR1 and CDR2: SGHDN, FVKESK. CDR3 nucleotide sequence: TGTGCCGGCAGCTCACAACTGAACACTGAAGCTTTCTTT. It specifies CAGSSQLNTEAFF.

The V call is TRBV30, the J call TRBJ1-4; D remains ambiguous. The CDR3 covers 14 residues. Germline values: CDR1 GTSNPN, CDR2 SVGIG (reference sequence). Trimming pared 0 bases from V and 6 bases from J, leaving 11 bases between. DNA of the CDR3: TGTGCCTGGAGTGTACCGGGTTCCTATGAAAAACTGTTTTTT. This codes for CAWSVPGSYEKLFF.

This rearrangement joins TRBV5-1 to TRBJ2-7; TRBD1 aligns across 7 bases. Germline assignment: CDR1 SGHRS and CDR2 YFSETQ. The ends lost 1 base at V and 2 bases at J; junction bases unmatched: 3. The CDR3 sequence is 14 residues long. In DNA form, the CDR3 reads TGCGCCAGCAGCTTGTGGGACAGTACCTACGAGCAGTACTTC. Encoded protein: CASSLWDSTYEQYF.

The chain has TRBV4-1 and TRBJ1-1, with D perhaps TRBD1 (6 bases). Germline V CDR1 and CDR2: MGHRA, YSYEKL. The CDR3 is 15 residues long. V gave up 4 bases and J gave up 6 bases, with 18 bases separating them. CDR3 loop: CASSRPYRVRSEAFF. The CDR3 DNA follows: TGCGCCAGCAGCCGTCCCTACAGGGTGCGATCTGAAGCTTTCTTT.

The chain uses TRBV5-1 and TRBJ2-2; weak D call: TRBD2 (5 bases). The V and J ends lost 0 bases and 5 bases respectively, with 8 bases between them. The CDR3 is 14 residues long. Germline V lookup: CDR1 SGHRS, CDR2 YFSETQ. The CDR3 reads CASSLAGETGELFF. In nucleotides, the CDR3 is TGCGCCAGCAGCTTGGCCGGGGAAACCGGGGAGCTGTTTTTT.

The V call is TRBV30, the J call TRBJ2-1; D possibly corresponds to TRBD2 (7 bases). Trimming left V 5 bases short and J 11 bases short, with 19 bases between. CDR3 length equals 13 residues. Germline values: CDR1 GTSNPN, CDR2 SVGIG (reference sequence). The CDR3 nucleotides read TGTGCCTGGGCACCGGGACTAAGGGGGAAGCAGTTCTTC. The encoded protein is CAWAPGLRGKQFF.

V is TRBV9 and J is TRBJ1-1, with TRBD1 matching over 9 bases. This CDR3 contains 14 residues. J was trimmed by 3 bases and V by 3 bases; bases with no gene match: 3. Germline V CDR1 and CDR2: SGDLS, YYNGEE. CDR3 DNA: TGTGCCAGCAGCGGGGACAGGGATTACACTGAAGCTTTCTTT. Encoded protein: CASSGDRDYTEAFF.

The genes are TRBV4-1 and TRBJ2-7, with 15 bases lining up with TRBD2. Germline V gene lookup returns CDR1 MGHRA and CDR2 YSYEKL. This CDR3 has 17 residues. V lost 5 bases to trimming and J lost 6 bases; unmatched junction nucleotides: 11. CDR3 amino acids: CASSKGLAGGLVREQYF. The CDR3 DNA reads TGCGCCAGCAGCAAAGGACTAGCGGGAGGGCTCGTCCGCGAGCAGTACTTC.

The V gene is TRBV4-2, the J gene TRBJ2-7, with D possibly being TRBD2 (6 bases). Trimming pared 6 bases from V and 2 bases from J, leaving 11 bases between. The CDR3 has 13 amino acids. Germline V gene lookup returns CDR1 LGHNA and CDR2 YNFKEQ. The CDR3 region has the DNA TGTGCCAGCAGTCTAGCGAATACCTACGAGCAGTACTTC. It is translated as CASSLANTYEQYF.

The table lists this clone with a few counts. This chain uses TRBV6-1 with TRBJ1-3; D remains ambiguous. Germline CDR1 and CDR2: MNHNS and SASEGT. The CDR3 loop spans 15 amino acids. Trimming cost V 6 bases and J 0 bases, with 12 bases left between them. CDR3 amino acids: CASSRDPSSGNTIYF. In DNA form, the CDR3 reads TGTGCCAGCAGCCGAGACCCCAGCTCTGGAAACACCATATATTTT.

This clone was detected once. V usage is TRBV6-5 and J usage is TRBJ2-7, with TRBD2 as a possible D gene (7 bases). Germline loops: CDR1 MNHEY, CDR2 SVGAGI. V was shortened by 4 bases and J by 3 bases, with 13 bases between the two germline ends. The CDR3 extends over 14 amino acids. DNA for the CDR3: TGTGCCAGCAGTTCCTCGGGGGGCCACTACGAGCAGTACTTC. Its protein is CASSSSGGHYEQYF.

The chain uses TRBV6-5 and TRBJ2-1; 8 bases are a match to TRBD1. The CDR3 runs to 15 residues. Germline V gene data show CDR1 as MNHEY and CDR2 as SVGAGI. After removal of 7 bases from V and 2 bases from J, the junction contained 7 bases not matched to a gene. The CDR3 region is CASIPGTGPYNEQFF. The CDR3 DNA is TGTGCCAGCATCCCAGGGACAGGCCCCTACAATGAGCAGTTCTTC.

CDR3 residues: CASSEAKGYSYNEQFF. For the CDR3, the DNA is TGTGCCAGCAGTGAAGCCAAGGGGTACTCCTACAATGAGCAGTTCTTC. The chain couples TRBV2 to TRBJ2-1; D is possibly TRBD1 (5 bases). The CDR3 length is 16 residues. The V end was cut by 0 bases, the J end by 0 bases, with 9 bases between. Germline CDR1 SNHLY, CDR2 FYNNEI. Complete variable domain (other parts from reference TRBV2 and TRBJ2-1): EPEVTQTPSHQVTQMGQEVILRCVPISNHLYFYWYRQILGQKVEFLVSFYNNEISEKSEIFDDQFSVERPDGSNFTLKIRSTKLEDSAMYFCASSEAKGYSYNEQFFGPGTRLTVL.

The genes are TRBV27 and TRBJ2-1; D tentatively reads TRBD1 or TRBD2 (5 bases each). Germline values: CDR1 MNHEY, CDR2 SMNVEV (reference sequence). This CDR3 has 13 residues. V was cut by 4 bases and J by 10 bases, with 14 bases left in between. This CDR3 is CASSYPGQSEQFF. In DNA, the CDR3 is TGTGCCAGCAGTTATCCGGGGCAGTCCGAGCAGTTCTTC.

V gene TRBV7-2 combines with J gene TRBJ1-5; a possible D gene is TRBD1 (5 bases). This CDR3 contains 16 residues. Per the germline V gene, CDR1 is SGHTA and CDR2 is FQGNSA. Trimming shortened V by 4 bases and J by 0 bases, and 13 bases separated the two germline ends. This CDR3 reads CASSSTGPYSNQPQHF. The CDR3 region has the DNA TGTGCCAGCAGCTCTACGGGACCCTATAGCAATCAGCCCCAGCATTTT.

The chain joins TRBV11-3 to TRBJ2-3, with 7 bases identical to TRBD2. The CDR3 spans 16 residues. Per the germline V gene, CDR1 is SGHNT and CDR2 is YENEEA. The V segment lost 5 bases and the J segment 5 bases; nucleotides outside the gene matches: 13. The CDR3 spells CASSRQGLKGQDTQYF. CDR3 in DNA: TGTGCCAGCAGCCGTCAGGGACTAAAAGGCCAAGATACGCAGTATTTT.

The chain joins TRBV13 to TRBJ2-2; D gene unclear. The CDR3 has 14 amino acids. Per the germline V gene, CDR1 is PRHDT and CDR2 is FYEKMQ (reference sequence). V was shortened by 6 bases and J by 8 bases, with 16 bases between the two germline ends. The CDR3 here is CASSEGVLGGELFF. CDR3 coding DNA: TGTGCCAGCAGTGAAGGAGTGCTGGGAGGGGAGCTGTTTTTT.

This clone was recorded once. The chain has TRBV7-2 and TRBJ1-5, with unresolved D. There are 13 residues in the CDR3. V lost 1 base and J 10 bases, leaving 11 bases between the germline ends. In germline, CDR1 is SGHTA, CDR2 FQGNSA. The CDR3: CASSLDWNNPQHF. The CDR3, as DNA: TGTGCCAGCAGCTTAGATTGGAACAACCCCCAGCATTTT. The whole variable domain, remainder taken from reference TRBV7-2 and TRBJ1-5, is GAGVSQSPSNKVTEKGKDVELRCDPISGHTALYWYRQSLGQGLEFLIYFQGNSAPDKSGLPSDRFSAERTGGSVSTLTIQRTQQEDSAVYLCASSLDWNNPQHFGDGTRLSIL.

This clone was observed a few times. The genes are TRBV11-2 and TRBJ2-3; D might be TRBD2 (5 bases). The CDR3 runs 18 residues. Germline assignment: CDR1 SGHAT and CDR2 FQNNGV. The V gene lost 0 bases and the J gene lost 0 bases, with 16 bases spanning the gap. The CDR3 DNA follows: TGTGCCAGCAGCTTAGAAAGGACTCGGCGCCGTAGCACAGATACGCAGTATTTT. It specifies CASSLERTRRRSTDTQYF.

The CDR3 DNA sequence: TGTGCCAGCAGCCTCGGACCGTACTCTGGGGCCAACGTCCTGACTTTC. It is translated as CASSLGPYSGANVLTF. The chain has TRBV27 and TRBJ2-6; no clear D. V gave up 6 bases and J gave up 0 bases, with 12 bases separating them. CDR1 is MNHEY and CDR2 is SMNVEV in the germline V gene (reference sequence). This CDR3 comprises 16 residues.

J is TRBJ2-1 and V is TRBV7-6; 10 bases match TRBD2. Germline V lookup: CDR1 SGHVS, CDR2 FNYEAQ. This CDR3 comprises 16 residues. The ends lost 2 bases at V and 5 bases at J; junction bases unmatched: 6. In DNA, the CDR3 is TGTGCCAGCAGCTTAATAGGGGGACTAGCGAACAATGAGCAGTTCTTC. Residues: CASSLIGGLANNEQFF.

This clone was seen a handful of times. J is TRBJ2-6 and V is TRBV19; 8 nucleotides agree with TRBD1. The J segment lost 0 bases and the V segment lost 5 bases, leaving 3 bases of the junction unmatched. This CDR3 is built from 16 residues. Germline CDR1 LNHDA, CDR2 SQIVND (reference sequence). The CDR3 nucleotides read TGTGCCAGTAGTTGGGACAGGTCCTCTGGGGCCAACGTCCTGACTTTC. This encodes CASSWDRSSGANVLTF. Full variable domain (missing parts from reference TRBV19 and TRBJ2-6): DGGITQSPKYLFRKEGQNVTLSCEQNLNHDAMYWYRQDPGQGLRLIYYSQIVNDFQKGDIAEGYSVSREKKESFPLTVTSAQKNPTAFYLCASSWDRSSGANVLTFGAGSRLTVL.

The chain joins TRBV5-6 to TRBJ2-3; possibly TRBD2 for D (6 bases). This CDR3 comprises 16 residues. Per germline, CDR1 SGHDT and CDR2 YYEEEE. V was trimmed by 0 bases and J by 4 bases, leaving 15 bases between them. The CDR3 spells CASSLAGLPPADTQYF. CDR3 bases: TGTGCCAGCAGCTTGGCCGGACTACCCCCCGCAGATACGCAGTATTTT. The variable domain in full, completed from reference TRBV5-6 and TRBJ2-3, reads DAGVTQSPTHLIKTRGQQVTLRCSPKSGHDTVSWYQQALGQGPQFIFQYYEEEERQRGNFPDRFSGHQFPNYSSELNVNALLLGDSALYLCASSLAGLPPADTQYFGPGTRLTVL.

The genes are TRBV28 and TRBJ1-5; no clear D. Germline CDR1 reads MDHEN; CDR2 reads SYDVKM. V was cut by 7 bases and J by 1 base, with 14 bases left in between. This CDR3 has 15 residues. CDR3 amino acids: CASIGWVTSNQPQHF. The CDR3 DNA follows: TGTGCCAGCATTGGCTGGGTCACGAGCAATCAGCCCCAGCATTTT.

This chain uses TRBV7-9 with TRBJ1-6, with 7 bases matching TRBD1. V dropped 9 bases and J dropped 8; count of bases not matched to a gene: 4. CDR1 and CDR2 (germline): SEHNR, FQNEAQ (reference sequence). The CDR3 loop spans 12 amino acids. CDR3 in amino acids: CASRTGDSPLHF. CDR3 in DNA: TGTGCCAGTCGAACAGGGGATTCACCCCTCCACTTT.

This clone turned up a few times. The chain recombines TRBV28 with TRBJ2-7, with D hard to call. CDR3 size: 13 residues. Germline CDR1 and CDR2: MDHEN and SYDVKM. V was trimmed by 6 bases and J by 5 bases, leaving 14 bases between them. The CDR3 DNA follows: TGTGCCAGCAGACTCGGGCCCCCCAACGAGCAGTACTTC. It specifies CASRLGPPNEQYF.

The chain carries TRBV7-6 and TRBJ2-1, with 7 bases identical to TRBD2. V trimming: 7 bases; J trimming: 2 bases; junction bases outside the gene matches: 8. The germline CDR1 and CDR2 sequences are SGHVS and FNYEAQ. The CDR3 length is 15 residues. CDR3 protein: CASTRGVDTYNEQFF. CDR3 coding DNA: TGTGCCAGCACCCGGGGGGTAGATACCTACAATGAGCAGTTCTTC.

The rearrangement joins TRBV2 to TRBJ2-2; no clear D gene. Germline V gene data show CDR1 as SNHLY and CDR2 as FYNNEI. The CDR3 loop spans 15 amino acids. V lost 4 bases to trimming and J lost 1 base, with 10 bases between them. The CDR3 reads CASSGKMGNTGELFF. DNA of the CDR3: TGTGCCAGCAGTGGGAAGATGGGGAACACCGGGGAGCTGTTTTTT.

This chain joins TRBV6-1 and TRBJ1-4; 9 nucleotides agree with TRBD1. Losses at the gene ends were 9 bases for V and 8 bases for J; bases not matched to a gene: 10. CDR3 length: 14 residues. Germline CDR1 and CDR2: MNHNS and SASEGT. The DNA for the CDR3 is TGTGCCAGTGAGCCGGGACAGGGACAAGAAAAACTGTTTTTT. This encodes CASEPGQGQEKLFF.

The chain recombines TRBV5-1 with TRBJ1-4, with D tentatively TRBD1 (5 bases). V was shortened by 1 base and J by 4 bases, with 11 bases between the two germline ends. CDR1 SGHRS and CDR2 YFSETQ come from the germline V gene. This CDR3 is built from 15 residues. The CDR3 nucleotides are TGCGCCAGCAGCTTGCAAGGGGCGGGTAATGAAAAACTGTTTTTT. Protein product: CASSLQGAGNEKLFF. Complete variable domain (other parts from reference TRBV5-1 and TRBJ1-4): KAGVTQTPRYLIKTRGQQVTLSCSPISGHRSVSWYQQTPGQGLQFLFEYFSETQRNKGNFPGRFSGRQFSNSRSEMNVSTLELGDSALYLCASSLQGAGNEKLFFGSGTQLSVL.

This sequence joins TRBV6-5 and TRBJ2-7; 8 bases map to TRBD1. J lost 3 bases, V lost 6 bases, and 10 bases had no gene match. Germline CDR1 MNHEY, CDR2 SVGAGI. This CDR3 has 15 amino acids. In DNA form, the CDR3 reads TGTGCCAGCAGCGCCTATGTTACAGGGGGCTACGAGCAGTACTTC. Protein product: CASSAYVTGGYEQYF.